This paragraph reports one TCR beta chain. The target of this receptor is not known. Base qualities are not provided; no much larger clone lies one nucleotide away. Whole blood was collected in K2EDTA tubes by collaborating institutions according to the institutions' own protocols. For TCRbeta analysis, collaborators shipped samples in one of three forms: frozen whole blood, isolated PBMCs, or DNA extracted from either of those sample types. This entry comes from a study of blood T cell repertoires in COVID-19 (TCRdb year 2020). Describing the broader study: Samples from collaborators originated in the United States, Italy and Spain and spanned both the acute and convalescent phases of COVID-19. The prospective study material was composed of cDNA or gDNA derived from T cells, B-cell-depleted T cells, or PBMCs. Deeply sampled blood TCRbeta repertoires from subjects exposed to, actively infected with, or recovered from COVID-19 were included in the dataset. The repertoires were made available in a free public database intended to serve as a resource for research on the immune response to SARS-CoV-2. The samples were drawn from two sources: the first 160 participants of the ongoing ImmuneRACE study, and over 950 subjects contributed by 6 global collaborators. The sample metadata nearly always contained a de-identified subject ID, COVID-19 status, age in years and sex. Where available, HLA class I and class II types were obtained from metadata supplied by the sample provider rather than from assay-based typing. On the study overall, not on this receptor specifically: The quantity of clinical and demographic metadata differed by source and by participant and was supplied without curation.

The immunoSEQ Assay, a bias-controlled multiplex PCR, was used to amplify TCRbeta CDR3 regions from genomic DNA. Turning to the authors' computational methods: The number of nucleated cells in each sample was estimated from the amplification of reference gene primers within the assay. To quantify the absolute abundance of each unique TCRbeta CDR3 rearrangement, sequence reads were collapsed and filtered. Productive Simpson clonality was computed per sample as the square root of Simpson's diversity index over productive rearrangements. TCRdb mirrors the immuneACCESS table, restricted to in-frame sequences. Some clones are absent from its copies; in checked studies, under half trace to an unresolved V gene, and the reason for the others is unknown. V, J and clone size are taken as reported in that table, and D and trimming were inferred from the DNA itself. This sample holds more than 200,000 clones; about four fifths were observed only once. The ten largest account for about 4.2% of the sample.

At the junction V is shortened by 0 bases and J by 0 bases, with 9 bases in between. Taken from cysteine to phenylalanine, the CDR3 has 15 residues. The DNA shown is the 45-base CDR3, in frame from base 1. Looking up the germline V gene yields CDR1 SGDLS and CDR2 YYNGEE. Sequencing was carried out using peripheral blood. This receptor was taken from a man aged 45-60 years with active or convalescent COVID-19. The chain is made from TRBV9 and TRBJ1-2, and TRBD1 may be the D gene, going by 5 matching bases. The DNA reads as follows: TGTGCCAGCAGCGTAGGGGGCACATCTAACTATGGCTACACCTTC. Its protein reads: CASSVGGTSNYGYTF.